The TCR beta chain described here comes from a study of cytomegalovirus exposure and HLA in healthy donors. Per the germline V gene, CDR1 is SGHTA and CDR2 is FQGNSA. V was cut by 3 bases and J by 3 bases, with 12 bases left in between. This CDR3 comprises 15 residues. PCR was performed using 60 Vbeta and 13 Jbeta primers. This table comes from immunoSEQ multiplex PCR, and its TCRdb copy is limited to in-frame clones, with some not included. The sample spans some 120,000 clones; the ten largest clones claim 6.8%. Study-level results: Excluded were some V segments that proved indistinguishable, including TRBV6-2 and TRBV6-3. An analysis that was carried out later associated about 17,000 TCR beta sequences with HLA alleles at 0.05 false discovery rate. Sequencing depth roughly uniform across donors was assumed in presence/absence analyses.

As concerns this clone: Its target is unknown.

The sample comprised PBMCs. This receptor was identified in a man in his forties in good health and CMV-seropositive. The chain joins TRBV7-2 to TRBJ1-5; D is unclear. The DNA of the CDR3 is TGTGCCAGCAGCTTGTGGTCGGGTGTCAATCAGCCCCAGCATTTT. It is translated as CASSLWSGVNQPQHF.